What follows is one TCR beta chain and its context. With 0 bases removed from V and 3 bases from J, the gap between germline ends came to 11 bases. The CDR3 spans 15 residues. Germline-derived CDR1 and CDR2 are MNHEY and SVGAGI. These data originate in a study of blood T cell repertoires in COVID-19. Study background: Whether acute or convalescent, the COVID-19 samples came from the United States, Italy and Spain. Sample material is recorded as cDNA or gDNA derived from T cells, B-cell-depleted T cells, or PBMCs.

Authors' data handling: Amplification from reference gene primers served as the basis for estimated nucleated cell counts. Repertoires were generated with immunoSEQ multiplex PCR, while TCRdb's copy carries only in-frame clones and drops some. D and trimming were read from the DNA, whereas the V and J calls and clone size are those reported in that table. The sample includes over 200,000 clones, about 89% of them seen just once. The sample consisted of peripheral blood. This clonotype was obtained from a man aged 60-69 years who had recovered from COVID-19. The chain employs TRBV6-5 and TRBJ1-2, with D maybe TRBD1 (6 bases). Written as DNA, the CDR3 is TGTGCCAGCAGTTACTCGAAGGGGGGGCACTATGGCTACACCTTC. Translating it yields CASSYSKGGHYGYTF.